The sequence of this T cell receptor beta chain was determined in a study of blood T cells in healthy people across ages. A sample-barcoded 5' primer and a J-beta primer mix were used in a second PCR of roughly 6 to 11 cycles. Carrying 12 random nucleotides, a template-switch adaptor labeled each individual cDNA molecule. Every individual sample yielded 2.5 million or more paired-end reads (each containing CDR3). TCRdb called the 5' RACE reads again in MiXCR, with one record for every CDR3 protein. The profile covers about a million distinct CDR3 sequences, with less than 45% appearing a single time and approximately 14% taken by the ten largest. Healthy individuals of Caucasian origin from Russia, aged about 6 to 95, served as donors. After removal of 0 bases from V and 8 bases from J, the junction contained 6 bases not matched to a gene. Per the germline V gene, CDR1 is SGHRS and CDR2 is YFSETQ. This CDR3 contains 15 residues.

The sample was blood. The V call is TRBV5-1, the J call TRBJ2-1; 9 nucleotides agree with TRBD1. The TCR was taken from a man younger than 35 in good health. CDR3 amino acids: CASSLGDRVADEQFF. The CDR3 DNA reads as TGCGCCAGCAGCTTGGGGGACAGGGTGGCCGATGAGCAGTTCTTC.